The 29 T cell receptor beta chains in this list originate from one sample, sequenced in a study of T-cell memory formation after mild COVID-19. TCRdb independently ran MiXCR on the 5' RACE reads; one entry per CDR3 protein. The top ten clones hold roughly 5% of a sample with some 120,000 distinct CDR3 sequences, over 15% of them seen once. The sequencing input was PBMCs or a T cell subset sorted from them (not recorded which). These receptors were obtained from a man in his late teens or twenties who had mild COVID-19 (a few samples of this study predate the infection). Cell type and time point are not known.

The rearrangement links TRBV9 to TRBJ2-3; unclear D gene. This CDR3 has 11 amino acids. V lost 0 bases and J 6 bases, leaving 2 bases between the germline ends. The germline gives CDR1 SGDLS, CDR2 YYNGEE. In DNA, the CDR3 is TGTGCCAGCAGCGTAGGGGATACGCAGTATTTT. Its protein is CASSVGDTQYF. The whole variable domain, remainder taken from reference TRBV9 and TRBJ2-3, is DSGVTQTPKHLITATGQRVTLRCSPRSGDLSVYWYQQSLDQGLQFLIQYYNGEERAKGNILERFSAQQFPDLHSELNLSSLELGDSALYFCASSVGDTQYFGPGTRLTVL.

The CDR3 here is CASSQSDNQPQHF. CDR3 nucleotide sequence: TGTGCCAGCAGCCAATCGGACAATCAGCCCCAGCATTTT. The V call is TRBV16, the J call TRBJ1-5; D not certain. This CDR3 contains 13 residues. Germline assignment: CDR1 KGHSY and CDR2 FQNENV. V was shortened by 0 bases and J by 3 bases, with 3 bases between the two germline ends. Full variable domain (outside the CDR3, taken from reference TRBV16 and TRBJ1-5): GEEVAQTPKHLVRGEGQKAKLYCAPIKGHSYVFWYQQVLKNEFKFLISFQNENVFDETGMPKERFSAKCLPNSPCSLEIQATKLEDSAVYFCASSQSDNQPQHFGDGTRLSIL.

This sequence joins TRBV4-3 and TRBJ2-5; D perhaps matches TRBD1 (6 bases). The CDR3 is made up of 14 amino acids. The V gene lost 5 bases and the J gene lost 5 bases, with 15 bases spanning the gap. Per the germline V gene, CDR1 is LGHNA and CDR2 is YSLEER. The CDR3 DNA follows: TGCGCCAGCAGCTCCATTCAGCAGGGGGAGACCCAGTACTTC. It yields the protein CASSSIQQGETQYF.

The chain uses TRBV10-3 and TRBJ2-1; TRBD2 agrees at 9 bases. CDR1 and CDR2 from the germline V gene are ENHRY and SYGVKD. V lost 2 bases and J lost 0; bases outside the gene matches: 11. This CDR3 spans 19 amino acids. CDR3 protein: CAISERGLAGQSSYNEQFF. In DNA form, the CDR3 reads TGTGCCATCAGTGAGAGAGGGCTAGCGGGGCAAAGCTCCTACAATGAGCAGTTCTTC.

This clonotype has a count of ten or more. CDR3 residues: CASSSARGLRTEAFF. The CDR3 bases are TGTGCCAGCAGTAGCGCGAGGGGGTTAAGGACTGAAGCTTTCTTT. The rearrangement joins TRBV12-3 or TRBV12-4 to TRBJ1-1; weak D call: TRBD1 (6 bases). CDR3 length: 15 amino acids. V was cut by 5 bases and J by 5 bases, with 18 bases left in between.

This clonotype was recorded a few times. As DNA, the CDR3 is TGTGCCACCAGCAGCGGGACCCCGAACACTGAAGCTTTCTTT. It translates to CATSSGTPNTEAFF. The chain joins TRBV15 to TRBJ1-1; D may be TRBD1 (5 bases). This CDR3 spans 14 amino acids. V dropped 3 bases and J dropped 1 base, with 9 bases sitting between them. Germline V gene data show CDR1 as LNHNV and CDR2 as YYDKDF (reference sequence).

A few counts support this clonotype. The chain links TRBV27 to TRBJ1-1; D is unclear. CDR3 length equals 14 residues. Trimming left V 5 bases short and J 0 bases short, with 10 bases between. The germline V gene encodes CDR1 MNHEY and CDR2 SMNVEV (reference sequence). CDR3 nucleotide sequence: TGTGCCAGCAGTCCATCACAGTTGAACACTGAAGCTTTCTTT. Its translation: CASSPSQLNTEAFF.

This clonotype turned up a few times. The V and J genes are TRBV2 and TRBJ2-2; D is unresolved. The CDR3 spans 14 residues. The germline CDR1 and CDR2 sequences are SNHLY and FYNNEI. Between the trimmed V and J ends, which lost 1 base and 6 bases, there was a span of 9 bases. CDR3 sequence: CASSEVGSPGELFF. The CDR3 nucleotides read TGTGCCAGCAGTGAAGTAGGCTCCCCCGGGGAGCTGTTTTTT.

The chain couples TRBV20-1 to TRBJ2-2, with 8 bases fitting TRBD1. Germline CDR1 reads DFQATT; CDR2 reads SNEGSKA (reference sequence). V shed 5 bases, J shed 1 base, and the junction held 12 bases outside the gene matches. The CDR3 runs 17 residues. CDR3 coding DNA: TGCAGTGCTCGTACTGCAGGGGGCGATAGGAACACCGGGGAGCTGTTTTTT. Protein: CSARTAGGDRNTGELFF.

This clonotype has a handful of counts. The V call is TRBV12-3 or TRBV12-4, the J call TRBJ2-5; unclear D gene. CDR3 length equals 13 residues. The V gene lost 10 bases and the J gene lost 1 base, with 13 bases spanning the gap. The chain's CDR3 is CATRNGIQETQYF. In DNA, the CDR3 is TGTGCCACCAGGAACGGAATCCAAGAGACCCAGTACTTC.

V is TRBV6-2 or TRBV6-3 and J is TRBJ2-5; D remains ambiguous. Germline-derived CDR1 and CDR2 are MNHEY and SVGEGT. V dropped 8 bases and J dropped 3 bases, with 13 bases sitting between them. The CDR3 is 13 amino acids. CDR3 loop: CASSSWGKETQYF. In nucleotides, the CDR3 is TGTGCCAGCTCCTCGTGGGGAAAAGAGACCCAGTACTTC.

In this sample, this clonotype turned up many times. The chain is built from TRBV20-1 and TRBJ2-5, with 7 positions matching TRBD1. The V gene's germline CDR1 is DFQATT and CDR2 SNEGSKA (reference sequence). CDR3 length: 14 residues. V gave up 5 bases and J gave up 3 bases; unmatched junction bases: 9. CDR3: CSASSRGGKETQYF. Here the CDR3 DNA reads TGCAGTGCTTCTTCCCGAGGGGGCAAAGAGACCCAGTACTTC.

This chain connects TRBV20-1 to TRBJ1-1; no clear D. With 5 bases removed from V and 2 bases from J, the gap between germline ends came to 6 bases. CDR1 and CDR2 (germline): DFQATT, SNEGSKA (reference sequence). The length of the CDR3 is 11 residues. The CDR3 region is CSADTNTEAFF. Here the CDR3 DNA reads TGCAGTGCTGACACAAACACTGAAGCTTTCTTT.

The J gene is TRBJ2-1, the V gene TRBV5-1, with a tentative D call TRBD2 (7 bases). CDR3 length: 15 amino acids. CDR1 is SGHRS, CDR2 YFSETQ, per germline. Trimming removed 8 bases from V and 0 bases from J, with 15 bases in between. CDR3 protein: CASTGGPSSYNEQFF. The CDR3 coding sequence is TGCGCCAGTACCGGGGGGCCCAGCTCCTACAATGAGCAGTTCTTC.

The chain joins TRBV7-2 to TRBJ1-4; TRBD1 agrees at 8 bases. Germline V gene sequence: CDR1 SGHTA, CDR2 FQGNSA. This CDR3 comprises 16 residues. Germline trimming cut 4 bases from V and 8 bases from J; bases unmatched to any gene: 12. The CDR3 sequence is CASSSPPTGVGEKLFF. The CDR3 nucleotides are TGTGCCAGCAGCTCCCCCCCGACAGGGGTCGGGGAAAAACTGTTTTTT.

The genes are TRBV6-2 or TRBV6-3 and TRBJ1-5, with 10 bases aligning to TRBD1. V was pared by 5 bases and J by 4 bases, with 2 bases of the junction left unmatched. Germline V gene lookup returns CDR1 MNHEY and CDR2 SVGEGT. The CDR3 consists of 14 residues. DNA of the CDR3: TGTGCCAGCAGTGGACAGGGGGGAAATCAGCCCCAGCATTTT. Protein sequence: CASSGQGGNQPQHF.

This clonotype was found a few times. The chain carries TRBV28 and TRBJ2-6, with unresolved D. The CDR3 extends over 15 amino acids. V gave up 3 bases and J gave up 0 bases, with 6 bases separating them. The germline V gene has CDR1 MDHEN and CDR2 SYDVKM. The CDR3 bases are TGTGCCAGCAGTTTCTGGGGCTCTGGGGCCAACGTCCTGACTTTC. This sequence encodes CASSFWGSGANVLTF.

CDR3 sequence: CAWSVRDRATEAFF. The CDR3 DNA sequence: TGTGCCTGGAGTGTAAGGGACAGGGCAACTGAAGCTTTCTTT. The chain joins TRBV30 to TRBJ1-1, with 9 bases matching TRBD1. V lost 0 bases to trimming and J lost 5 bases; unmatched junction nucleotides: 4. The germline CDR1 and CDR2 sequences are GTSNPN and SVGIG (reference sequence). The CDR3 consists of 14 residues. Looking up the rest from reference TRBV30 and TRBJ1-1 gives the full variable domain: SQTIHQWPATLVQPVGSPLSLECTVEGTSNPNLYWYRQAAGRGLQLLFYSVGIGQISSEVPQNLSASRPQDRQFILSSKKLLLSDSGFYLCAWSVRDRATEAFFGQGTRLTVV.

This sequence joins TRBV9 and TRBJ2-3; the match to TRBD2 covers 8 bases. The CDR3 consists of 16 residues. Losses at the gene ends were 3 bases for V and 2 bases for J; bases not matched to a gene: 8. CDR1 is SGDLS and CDR2 is YYNGEE in the germline V gene. The CDR3 nucleotides read TGTGCCAGCAGCGCGCAAACGGGGGGGCCCACAGATACGCAGTATTTT. This codes for CASSAQTGGPTDTQYF.

The gene calls are TRBV6-5 and TRBJ2-1; D tentatively reads TRBD1 or TRBD2 (6 bases each). V was cut by 7 bases and J by 9 bases, with 19 bases left in between. CDR3 length: 14 residues. Germline CDR1 MNHEY, CDR2 SVGAGI. The CDR3 DNA reads as TGTGCCAGCATCCCTGAGAGGGGGGCGGTTGAGCAGTTCTTC. Its translation: CASIPERGAVEQFF.

This clonotype was counted only a few times. The CDR3 region is CASSSGAALTNEKLFF. DNA for the CDR3: TGCGCCAGCAGTTCCGGGGCAGCGTTAACTAATGAAAAACTGTTTTTT. The V and J genes are TRBV5-1 and TRBJ1-4; D may be TRBD1 (5 bases). The CDR3 runs 16 residues. The germline gives CDR1 SGHRS, CDR2 YFSETQ. Trimming removed 5 bases at V and 1 base at J, with 15 bases between.

This clonotype was seen only a few times. The chain has TRBV28 and TRBJ2-7, with 7 bases aligning to TRBD1. CDR1 and CDR2 from the germline V gene are MDHEN and SYDVKM. V lost 7 bases to trimming and J lost 0 bases; unmatched junction nucleotides: 6. The length of the CDR3 is 14 residues. CDR3 nucleotide sequence: TGTGCCAGCACCCCGAGACAGGGCTCCTACGAGCAGTACGTC. Amino acid sequence: CASTPRQGSYEQYV.

The V gene is TRBV10-3, the J gene TRBJ2-3, with TRBD2 matching 15 bases. Germline V CDR1 and CDR2: ENHRY, SYGVKD. Trimming took 6 bases from V and 2 from J; bases not matched to a gene: 6. CDR3 length: 17 residues. CDR3 region: CAIRPGLAGGSTDTQYF. The CDR3 nucleotides read TGTGCCATCAGGCCGGGACTAGCGGGGGGATCCACAGATACGCAGTATTTT.

This clonotype has a count of ten or more. The chain uses TRBV7-6 and TRBJ2-1; a weak D match, TRBD1 (6 bases). V lost 6 bases and J 0 bases, leaving 15 bases between the germline ends. Germline V lookup: CDR1 SGHVS, CDR2 FNYEAQ. This CDR3 has 16 residues. The DNA of the CDR3 is TGTGCCAGCAGTTTGGACAGACCTAGCTCCTACAATGAGCAGTTCTTC. This translates into CASSLDRPSSYNEQFF.

V and J are TRBV4-3 and TRBJ2-3, with TRBD2 matching 10 bases. Germline values: CDR1 LGHNA, CDR2 YSLEER. The trim removed 0 bases at V and 3 bases at J, leaving 15 bases unmatched. There are 20 residues in the CDR3. The CDR3 coding sequence is TGCGCCAGCAGCCAAGATGGCCTAGCGGGGGACCCCTCCGTGACAGATACGCAGTATTTT. Its protein is CASSQDGLAGDPSVTDTQYF.

CDR3 sequence (DNA): TGCAGTGCTAGTGGCTTCGCGTTGGGGATGAACACTGAAGCTTTCTTT. This sequence encodes CSASGFALGMNTEAFF. The chain has TRBV20-1 and TRBJ1-1; no definite D call. This CDR3 region has 16 residues. The ends were cut back, 3 bases at V and 0 bases at J, with 17 bases in the middle. The germline V gene encodes CDR1 DFQATT and CDR2 SNEGSKA (reference sequence).

The table lists this clonotype with a few counts. The chain uses TRBV5-4 and TRBJ2-1; 8 nucleotides match TRBD2. J gave up 6 bases and V 5 bases, and 10 bases lay outside the gene matches. This CDR3 contains 15 residues. The germline gives CDR1 SGHNT, CDR2 YYREEE (reference sequence). The CDR3 spells CASSLRGVDTNEQFF. The DNA for the CDR3 is TGTGCCAGCAGTCTGCGGGGGGTCGACACCAATGAGCAGTTCTTC.

This clonotype showed up just a few times. CDR3 protein: CASSQGFRTGGTDTQYF. The CDR3 coding sequence is TGCGCCAGCAGCCAAGGGTTTAGGACAGGGGGCACAGATACGCAGTATTTT. The rearrangement joins TRBV4-3 to TRBJ2-3, with 9 bases aligning to TRBD1. This CDR3 has 17 residues. Germline V CDR1 and CDR2: LGHNA, YSLEER. J lost 1 base, V lost 1 base, and 6 bases had no gene match.

The chain carries TRBV5-1 and TRBJ2-3; D ambiguous. CDR3 size: 18 residues. The germline V gene encodes CDR1 SGHRS and CDR2 YFSETQ. V was clipped by 0 bases and J by 4 bases, with 21 bases between them. CDR3 region: CASSLAALPRAMPDTQYF. The CDR3 DNA sequence: TGCGCCAGCAGCTTGGCCGCGCTTCCCCGGGCCATGCCAGATACGCAGTATTTT.